What follows are 27 T cell receptor beta chains derived from one specimen sequenced in a study of spatial heterogeneity in lung cancer. MiXCR, run by TCRdb on the 5' RACE reads, gives a single entry per CDR3 protein. The sample lists some 9,500 distinct CDR3 sequences, roughly an eighth occurring once. Time point indicated: sample taken at primary tumor resection. Antigens for these TCRs are unknown. Study outcomes and limitations: The study found that expanded intratumoral alpha and beta TCR counts tracked tumor mutation counts.

The source material was lung tumor tissue, sampled at surgery. The receptors come from a male donor with early-stage non-small cell lung cancer.

This clonotype was detected many times. Since it is a stray read in a library aimed at alpha chains, this beta chain has a size that is not meaningful. This sequence joins TRBV20-1 and TRBJ2-1; a possible D gene is TRBD2 (6 bases). Trimming left V 1 base short and J 0 bases short, with 22 bases between. The CDR3 consists of 19 residues. Germline V gene data show CDR1 as DFQATT and CDR2 as SNEGSKA (reference sequence). CDR3 sequence reads: CSARVLAGNHRSSYNEQFF. DNA for the CDR3: TGCAGTGCTAGAGTGTTGGCGGGAAACCATCGTAGCTCCTACAATGAGCAGTTCTTC.

Note on this clonotype: The library was built for alpha chains, so this beta chain is an off-target read and its size means little. J is TRBJ2-1 and V is TRBV7-9; 10 bases are shared with TRBD2. V shed 6 bases, J shed 4 bases, and the junction held 3 bases outside the gene matches. The germline CDR1 and CDR2 sequences are SEHNR and FQNEAQ (reference sequence). The CDR3 length is 14 residues. The CDR3 spells CASSYSGRYNEQFF. The CDR3 DNA sequence: TGTGCCAGCAGTTATAGCGGGAGGTACAATGAGCAGTTCTTC.

In regard to this clonotype: This beta chain lies outside the target of a library built for alpha chains; its clone size means little. The J gene is TRBJ1-6, the V gene TRBV5-4; 11 bases fit TRBD1. The germline CDR1 and CDR2 sequences are SGHNT and YYREEE (reference sequence). The CDR3 sequence is 15 residues long. Trimming at V came to 3 bases and at J to 5 bases, leaving 1 base not matched to a gene. The CDR3 region is CASSWGQGDNSPLHF. The CDR3 nucleotides read TGTGCCAGCAGCTGGGGACAGGGGGATAATTCACCCCTCCACTTT.

A remark on this clonotype: A library made for alpha chains picked up this beta chain off target, so its size means little. The chain joins TRBV20-1 to TRBJ1-5; perhaps TRBD1 as D (6 bases). V was pared by 5 bases and J by 4 bases, with 18 bases between. The CDR3 has 15 residues. Germline CDR1 reads DFQATT; CDR2 reads SNEGSKA (reference sequence). The CDR3 region is CSARYRWGANQPQHF. CDR3 sequence (DNA): TGCAGTGCTCGTTACCGCTGGGGGGCGAATCAGCCCCAGCATTTT.

This clonotype came up many times. This beta chain appears as a stray read in a library generated for alpha chains; its size is not informative. This CDR3 is CASSSGQGRQPQHF. The CDR3 nucleotides read TGTGCCAGCAGCTCCGGACAGGGCAGACAGCCCCAGCATTTT. V is TRBV7-2 and J is TRBJ1-5; TRBD1 aligns across 8 bases. The trim removed 4 bases at V and 7 bases at J, leaving 6 bases unmatched. The CDR3 sequence is 14 residues long. From germline, CDR1 is SGHTA and CDR2 FQGNSA.

In this sample, this clonotype is medium-sized. Found in a library prepared for alpha chains, this beta chain is an off-target read, and its abundance has little meaning. This sequence joins TRBV2 and TRBJ1-4; 9 nucleotides match TRBD1. The CDR3 sequence is 13 residues long. Germline CDR1 reads SNHLY; CDR2 reads FYNNEI. The V segment lost 5 bases and the J segment 7 bases; nucleotides outside the gene matches: 2. The CDR3 region has the DNA TGTGCCAGCAGTAAGGGACAGGGTGAAAAACTGTTTTTT. Amino acids: CASSKGQGEKLFF.

This clonotype was observed at least ten times. Since the library was made to target alpha chains, this beta chain is a stray read and its abundance is not meaningful. This sequence joins TRBV5-6 and TRBJ1-1; TRBD1 aligns across 7 bases. Per the germline V gene, CDR1 is SGHDT and CDR2 is YYEEEE. The CDR3 sequence is 14 residues long. Trimming cost V 1 base and J 1 base; bases outside gene matches: 1. This CDR3 reads CASSLRDRNTEAFF. In nucleotides, the CDR3 is TGTGCCAGCAGCTTGAGGGACAGGAACACTGAAGCTTTCTTT.

This clonotype was counted ten times or more. Because this beta chain is a stray read in a library intended to capture alpha chains, its abundance should not be given much weight. The CDR3 reads CASSRGQGGILTEAFF. DNA for the CDR3: TGTGCCAGCTCACGCGGACAGGGGGGGATACTCACTGAAGCTTTCTTT. V usage is TRBV18 and J usage is TRBJ1-1; 10 bases line up with TRBD1. Germline CDR1 and CDR2: KGHSH and LQKENI. The V and J ends lost 4 bases and 4 bases, in that order; junction bases with no gene match: 9. This CDR3 has 16 residues.

In this sample, this clonotype turned up many times. This beta chain represents an off-target read in a library built for alpha chains; its size is of limited meaning. The genes are TRBV20-1 and TRBJ2-3, with 10 bases that match TRBD2. In germline, CDR1 is DFQATT, CDR2 SNEGSKA (reference sequence). The V gene end was trimmed by 0 bases and the J gene end by 1 base; junction bases not matched to a gene: 4. The CDR3 loop spans 16 amino acids. CDR3 bases: TGCAGTGCTAGAGATTTCACTAGCGGGGGCACAGATACGCAGTATTTT. Translated: CSARDFTSGGTDTQYF.

Ten or more counts support this clonotype. This beta chain appears as a stray read in a library generated for alpha chains; its size is not informative. This rearrangement joins TRBV3-1 to TRBJ2-3, with D perhaps given as TRBD1 or TRBD2 (6 bases each). This CDR3 spans 16 amino acids. Between the trimmed V and J ends, which lost 2 bases and 6 bases, there was a span of 18 bases. The V gene's germline CDR1 is LGHDT and CDR2 YNNKEL (reference sequence). CDR3 coding DNA: TGTGCCAGCAGCCAATTTTCGAGGGGGGTTTCGGATACGCAGTATTTT. Translating gives CASSQFSRGVSDTQYF.

This clonotype rates as medium-sized. Since it is a stray read in a library aimed at alpha chains, this beta chain has a size that is not meaningful. The chain couples TRBV4-1 to TRBJ1-5; no clear D gene. V lost 5 bases and J lost 2, with 10 bases in between. Germline V CDR1 and CDR2: MGHRA, YSYEKL. The CDR3 is 14 residues long. In nucleotides, the CDR3 is TGCGCCAGCAGCGGCGGACGGCGCAATCAGCCCCAGCATTTT. Its translation is CASSGGRRNQPQHF.

By sample fraction, this clonotype is medium-sized. This beta chain slipped into a library made for alpha chains as a stray read, so its size is not meaningful. The V call is TRBV5-1, the J call TRBJ2-3, with D tentatively TRBD1 (6 bases). Germline V lookup: CDR1 SGHRS, CDR2 YFSETQ. Trimming stripped 8 bases from V and 3 bases from J, with 13 bases between. The CDR3 length is 13 residues. The CDR3 nucleotides are TGCGCCAGTACGACAGGTTTAACAGATACGCAGTATTTT. Amino acid sequence: CASTTGLTDTQYF. Supplemented by reference TRBV5-1 and TRBJ2-3, the full variable domain reads KAGVTQTPRYLIKTRGQQVTLSCSPISGHRSVSWYQQTPGQGLQFLFEYFSETQRNKGNFPGRFSGRQFSNSRSEMNVSTLELGDSALYLCASTTGLTDTQYFGPGTRLTVL.

In its sample, this clonotype was seen many times. Since the library was made to target alpha chains, this beta chain is a stray read and its abundance is not meaningful. V usage is TRBV7-8 and J usage is TRBJ2-3; the D call may be TRBD1 or TRBD2 (5 bases each). V lost 1 base and J lost 4, with 15 bases in between. The CDR3 runs 16 residues. CDR1 and CDR2 (germline): SGHVS, FQNEAQ. In DNA, the CDR3 is TGTGCCAGCAGCTTAGTAGGGGCAAGGGGACCAGATACGCAGTATTTT. This encodes CASSLVGARGPDTQYF.

This clonotype was seen many times. In a library made to pick up alpha chains, this beta chain is a stray read with a size that means little. Here the CDR3 reads CSARTSSSSNQPQHF. The CDR3, as DNA: TGCAGTGCTCGCACAAGTTCGTCTAGCAATCAGCCCCAGCATTTT. The rearrangement joins TRBV20-1 to TRBJ1-5; D not resolved. Trimming removed 5 bases at V and 0 bases at J, with 14 bases between. Germline V CDR1 and CDR2: DFQATT, SNEGSKA (reference sequence). The length of the CDR3 is 15 residues.

Ten or more counts support this clonotype. The library was prepared for alpha chains; this beta chain is a stray read, so its frequency means little. The chain has TRBV9 and TRBJ1-3, with D possibly matching TRBD1 (5 bases). V was clipped by 7 bases and J by 3 bases, with 17 bases between them. The germline CDR1 and CDR2 sequences are SGDLS and YYNGEE. The CDR3 contains 15 residues. CDR3 DNA: TGTGCCAGCGCCCCGTCGGGGGTATATGGAAACACCATATATTTT. Protein: CASAPSGVYGNTIYF.

This clonotype is medium-sized by share. The library was built for alpha chains, so this beta chain is an off-target read and its size means little. V usage is TRBV9 and J usage is TRBJ2-6, with TRBD2 matching 7 bases. CDR1 and CDR2 (germline): SGDLS, YYNGEE. V shed 3 bases and J 4 bases; nucleotides not matched to a gene: 7. This CDR3 contains 16 residues. In DNA form, the CDR3 reads TGTGCCAGCAGCGGGGAGGGGTTGGTCGGGGCCAACGTCCTGACTTTC. Translated, it gives CASSGEGLVGANVLTF.

This clonotype was counted ten times or more. Being off target in a library aimed at alpha chains, this beta chain has a size of little meaning. The chain has TRBV29-1 and TRBJ2-5; TRBD2 is a possible D gene (6 bases). Trimming removed 5 bases at V and 6 bases at J, with 10 bases between. This CDR3 has 11 amino acids. Germline CDR1 is SQVTM and CDR2 is ANQGSEA. CDR3 region: CSVRGRQTQYF. Written as DNA, the CDR3 is TGCAGCGTTCGGGGGAGACAGACCCAGTACTTC. The whole variable domain, remainder taken from reference TRBV29-1 and TRBJ2-5, is SAVISQKPSRDICQRGTSLTIQCQVDSQVTMMFWYRQQPGQSLTLIATANQGSEATYESGFVIDKFPISRPNLTFSTLTVSNMSPEDSSIYLCSVRGRQTQYFGPGTRLLVL.

This clonotype appeared many times. For a library built for alpha chains, this beta chain is a stray read; little rests on its size. The chain links TRBV14 to TRBJ2-1; 8 nucleotides align to TRBD2. Germline values: CDR1 SGHDN, CDR2 FVKESK. V gave up 3 bases and J gave up 7 bases; unmatched junction bases: 11. The CDR3 is 16 amino acids. The DNA of the CDR3 is TGTGCCAGCAGCCATCGGGGCGCGGGAGGAGAGAATGAGCAGTTCTTC. It is translated as CASSHRGAGGENEQFF.

This clonotype appeared many times. A library made for alpha chains picked up this beta chain off target, so its size means little. This chain connects TRBV12-3 or TRBV12-4 to TRBJ1-4; D remains unclear. The V gene lost 3 bases and the J gene lost 2 bases, with 4 bases spanning the gap. The length of the CDR3 is 13 residues. The CDR3 protein is CASSFTTNEKLFF. The CDR3 nucleotides are TGTGCCAGCAGTTTTACTACTAATGAAAAACTGTTTTTT.

This clonotype has a count of ten or more. In a library made to pick up alpha chains, this beta chain is a stray read with a size that means little. The chain couples TRBV2 to TRBJ2-1; D perhaps matches TRBD2 (5 bases). With 7 bases removed from V and 9 bases from J, the gap between germline ends came to 16 bases. Germline-derived CDR1 and CDR2 are SNHLY and FYNNEI. CDR3 length: 13 residues. CDR3 coding DNA: TGTGCCAGCAAGCACCTCTACGCGGGTGAGCAGTTCTTC. Translated, it gives CASKHLYAGEQFF.

This clonotype occurred many times. This beta chain is an unintended read in a library built for alpha chains; its size means little. The chain couples TRBV3-1 to TRBJ2-2; D tentatively reads TRBD1 or TRBD2 (6 bases each). The germline gives CDR1 LGHDT, CDR2 YNNKEL (reference sequence). The V end was cut by 4 bases, the J end by 6 bases, with 18 bases between. The CDR3 extends over 16 amino acids. DNA of the CDR3: TGTGCCAGCAGCCTGGTAGGGGGGAGAAAGGCCGGGGAGCTGTTTTTT. Encoded protein: CASSLVGGRKAGELFF.

This clonotype was observed many times. This beta chain was picked up by a library intended for alpha chains and is off target, so its count carries little meaning. The chain has TRBV27 and TRBJ1-1; 7 bases map to TRBD1. The CDR3 sequence is 14 residues long. J lost 1 base, V lost 5 bases, and 4 bases had no gene match. The germline V gene has CDR1 MNHEY and CDR2 SMNVEV (reference sequence). The DNA for the CDR3 is TGTGCCAGCAGTCCCGGACAGGAGAACACTGAAGCTTTCTTT. As protein: CASSPGQENTEAFF.

Relative to its sample, this clonotype is medium-sized. Being off target in a library aimed at alpha chains, this beta chain has a size of little meaning. The chain joins TRBV24-1 to TRBJ2-2; D assignment may be TRBD1 or TRBD2 (6 bases each). CDR3 length equals 17 residues. Between the trimmed V and J ends, which lost 7 bases and 0 bases, there was a span of 17 bases. The germline V gene has CDR1 KGHDR and CDR2 SFDVKD. CDR3 region: CATSGGRLGANTGELFF. The CDR3 DNA reads as TGTGCCACCAGCGGGGGCCGCCTGGGCGCGAACACCGGGGAGCTGTTTTTT.

This clonotype was detected many times. This beta chain is off target for a library built for alpha chains, so its abundance means little. This rearrangement joins TRBV5-4 to TRBJ2-7, with no clear D. V dropped 4 bases and J dropped 6 bases, with 17 bases sitting between them. The CDR3 loop spans 14 amino acids. CDR1 and CDR2 from the germline V gene are SGHNT and YYREEE (reference sequence). Here the CDR3 DNA reads TGTGCCAGCAGCAGAGGAAGGGCTCCGGCCGAGCAGTACTTC. Amino acid sequence: CASSRGRAPAEQYF.

By frequency in the sample, this clonotype is large (0.1 to 1%). This beta chain is a stray read from a library made for alpha chains; its abundance is not meaningful. The rearrangement links TRBV2 to TRBJ1-1; D gene unclear. Germline loops: CDR1 SNHLY, CDR2 FYNNEI. This CDR3 region has 13 residues. The germline V and J ends were trimmed by 4 bases and 2 bases, with 8 bases remaining between them. CDR3: CASSVTPNTEAFF. The DNA for the CDR3 is TGTGCCAGCAGTGTGACACCTAACACTGAAGCTTTCTTT.

This clonotype was seen many times. This beta chain is an unintended read in a library built for alpha chains; its size means little. This chain connects TRBV29-1 to TRBJ1-2; the D is unclear. This CDR3 is built from 11 residues. The germline V gene encodes CDR1 SQVTM and CDR2 ANQGSEA. V was shortened by 1 base and J by 7 bases, with 7 bases between the two germline ends. The CDR3 coding sequence is TGCAGCGTTGAAGGGGTCTCTGGCTACACCTTC. Protein sequence: CSVEGVSGYTF.

This clonotype is classed as medium-sized (0.01 to 0.1%). This beta chain represents an off-target read in a library built for alpha chains; its size is of limited meaning. The rearrangement links TRBV18 to TRBJ2-3, with 9 nucleotides matching TRBD2. This CDR3 is 15 amino acids long. CDR1 is KGHSH, CDR2 LQKENI, per germline. The trim removed 2 bases at V and 3 bases at J, leaving 3 bases unmatched. CDR3 sequence reads: CASSPSAGGTDTQYF. CDR3 coding DNA: TGTGCCAGCTCACCATCTGCGGGAGGGACAGATACGCAGTATTTT.